The 29 T cell receptor beta chains listed next were all sequenced from one sample in a study of blood T cell repertoires in COVID-19. The data were produced by immunoSEQ multiplex PCR, yet TCRdb's version contains in-frame clones alone and is incomplete. The table records 150,000 to 200,000 clones, roughly 73% of them present only once. Sequenced: peripheral blood. The receptors derive from a man between 65 and 85 years old with acute or convalescent COVID-19.

The chain has TRBV28 and TRBJ1-5; 8 bases match TRBD1. The CDR3 contains 15 residues. Losses at the gene ends were 6 bases for V and 3 bases for J; bases not matched to a gene: 7. The germline V gene encodes CDR1 MDHEN and CDR2 SYDVKM. CDR3 DNA: TGTGCCAGCAGCTCGGACAGGGAGCCCAATCAGCCCCAGCATTTT. It is translated as CASSSDREPNQPQHF.

The V call is TRBV9, the J call TRBJ2-1, with 10 bases lining up with TRBD2. Germline V gene sequence: CDR1 SGDLS, CDR2 YYNGEE. The CDR3 is 15 amino acids. V shed 3 bases, J shed 4 bases, and the junction held 4 bases outside the gene matches. In DNA form, the CDR3 reads TGTGCCAGCAGCGAGGGGACTAGCGCTTACAATGAGCAGTTCTTC. It codes for CASSEGTSAYNEQFF. The full variable domain, its missing parts supplied by reference TRBV9 and TRBJ2-1, is DSGVTQTPKHLITATGQRVTLRCSPRSGDLSVYWYQQSLDQGLQFLIQYYNGEERAKGNILERFSAQQFPDLHSELNLSSLELGDSALYFCASSEGTSAYNEQFFGPGTRLTVL.

This chain connects TRBV19 to TRBJ1-1; possibly TRBD1 for D (5 bases). Germline CDR1 LNHDA, CDR2 SQIVND (reference sequence). This CDR3 is built from 12 residues. V was cut by 5 bases and J by 6 bases, with 10 bases left in between. The CDR3 nucleotides read TGTGCCAGTAGTCCACAGGATTCTGAAGCTTTCTTT. Residues: CASSPQDSEAFF.

This sequence joins TRBV5-1 and TRBJ2-6, with a weak D call TRBD1 (5 bases). Trimming removed 8 bases at V and 0 bases at J, with 18 bases between. This CDR3 has 17 residues. Germline lookup yields CDR1 SGHRS and CDR2 YFSETQ. In DNA, the CDR3 is TGCGCCAGTCAGAGTAGTGGGGCCCGCTCTGGGGCCAACGTCCTGACTTTC. Protein: CASQSSGARSGANVLTF.

The chain has TRBV19 and TRBJ2-7, with TRBD2 matching 7 bases. The J segment lost 6 bases and the V segment lost 2 bases, leaving 7 bases of the junction unmatched. Germline CDR1 is LNHDA and CDR2 is SQIVND (reference sequence). The CDR3 covers 14 residues. DNA for the CDR3: TGTGCCAGTAGTATAAATCAACCGGGGGGCGAGCAGTACTTC. This sequence encodes CASSINQPGGEQYF.

V usage is TRBV4-3 and J usage is TRBJ2-3; no reliable D call. This CDR3 spans 14 amino acids. Trimming pared 3 bases from V and 0 bases from J, leaving 7 bases between. The germline V gene encodes CDR1 LGHNA and CDR2 YSLEER. The CDR3 loop reads CASSHSSSTDTQYF. DNA of the CDR3: TGCGCCAGCAGCCATTCCTCTAGCACAGATACGCAGTATTTT.

This clone was observed a single time. The genes are TRBV6-1 and TRBJ2-3, with TRBD1 as a possible D gene (5 bases). Deletions cut 2 bases from V and 2 bases from J, with 17 bases between. This CDR3 region has 17 residues. Germline V gives CDR1 MNHNS, CDR2 SASEGT. The CDR3 DNA is TGTGCCAGCAGTGAATTTTTGGGGCAGGGAATCACAGATACGCAGTATTTT. As protein: CASSEFLGQGITDTQYF.

J is TRBJ2-3 and V is TRBV15, with unresolved D. From germline, CDR1 is LNHNV and CDR2 YYDKDF (reference sequence). The germline V and J ends were trimmed by 4 bases and 7 bases, with 6 bases remaining between them. This CDR3 comprises 11 residues. The CDR3 bases are TGTGCCACCAGCACCGTGTATACGCAGTATTTT. Its protein product is CATSTVYTQYF.

V is TRBV5-4 and J is TRBJ1-1, with D possibly TRBD1 on 5 matching bases. Germline-derived CDR1 and CDR2 are SGHNT and YYREEE (reference sequence). The CDR3 has 16 amino acids. Trimming took 0 bases from V and 0 from J, leaving 12 bases between them. CDR3 DNA: TGTGCCAGCAGCTTGGGCTCAGGGCGAATGAACACTGAAGCTTTCTTT. Encoded protein: CASSLGSGRMNTEAFF.

V and J are TRBV28 and TRBJ2-7; TRBD1 is a possible D gene (7 bases). The V and J ends lost 6 bases and 13 bases respectively, with 22 bases between them. CDR3 length equals 13 residues. Germline-derived CDR1 and CDR2 are MDHEN and SYDVKM. CDR3 nucleotide sequence: TGTGCCAGCAGAGACCACGGGCAGGGGGGCCCTTACTTC. This translates into CASRDHGQGGPYF.

The chain uses TRBV19 and TRBJ2-4, with a weak D call TRBD2 (6 bases). The germline gives CDR1 LNHDA, CDR2 SQIVND (reference sequence). This CDR3 has 16 residues. V lost 1 base and J 3 bases, leaving 13 bases between the germline ends. The CDR3 nucleotides read TGTGCCAGTAGTATAGTGGGCGGGACCGGCAAAAACATTCAGTACTTC. Protein: CASSIVGGTGKNIQYF.

J is TRBJ1-2 and V is TRBV6-5; perhaps TRBD1 as D (6 bases). The CDR3 contains 13 residues. CDR1 and CDR2 from the germline V gene are MNHEY and SVGAGI. The V gene lost 8 bases and the J gene lost 1 base, with 11 bases spanning the gap. CDR3 DNA: TGTGCCAGCGGACAGACTATTAACTATGGCTACACCTTC. It codes for CASGQTINYGYTF.

The chain uses TRBV6-6 and TRBJ2-3; D gene ambiguous. V shed 6 bases and J shed 0 bases, with 7 bases lying between them. This CDR3 spans 13 amino acids. Germline CDR1 MNHNY, CDR2 SVGAGI (reference sequence). The CDR3 DNA reads as TGTGCCAGCAGACCAACTAGCACAGATACGCAGTATTTT. Protein: CASRPTSTDTQYF.

In this sample, this clone turned up a few times. The rearrangement links TRBV20-1 to TRBJ1-3; no reliable D call. The V end lost 5 bases, the J end lost 0 bases, and 2 bases lay between the germline ends. The CDR3 loop spans 11 amino acids. Germline CDR1 reads DFQATT; CDR2 reads SNEGSKA (reference sequence). The CDR3 bases are TGCAGTGCTCACTCTGGAAACACCATATATTTT. Amino acid sequence: CSAHSGNTIYF.

The V and J genes are TRBV30 and TRBJ1-5, with 8 nucleotides matching TRBD1. V was clipped by 2 bases and J by 6 bases; unmatched bases: 6. The CDR3 covers 14 residues. From germline, CDR1 is GTSNPN and CDR2 SVGIG (reference sequence). The CDR3 bases are TGTGCCTGGAGTCTCGGACAGGGATCTCAGCCCCAGCATTTT. It codes for CAWSLGQGSQPQHF. The variable domain in full, completed from reference TRBV30 and TRBJ1-5, reads SQTIHQWPATLVQPVGSPLSLECTVEGTSNPNLYWYRQAAGRGLQLLFYSVGIGQISSEVPQNLSASRPQDRQFILSSKKLLLSDSGFYLCAWSLGQGSQPQHFGDGTRLSIL.

The J gene is TRBJ2-1, the V gene TRBV19; 12 positions agree with TRBD2. The CDR3 runs 15 residues. Trimming took 3 bases from V and 7 from J; bases not matched to a gene: 4. In germline, CDR1 is LNHDA, CDR2 SQIVND (reference sequence). CDR3 loop: CASSIWTSGTNEQFF. CDR3 sequence (DNA): TGTGCCAGTAGTATTTGGACTAGCGGGACAAATGAGCAGTTCTTC.

The gene calls are TRBV4-3 and TRBJ2-1, with 15 bases fitting TRBD2. CDR3 length: 15 residues. The V gene's germline CDR1 is LGHNA and CDR2 YSLEER. V shed 4 bases and J 9 bases; nucleotides not matched to a gene: 4. The CDR3 loop reads CASSPGLAGGFEQFF. The CDR3 DNA sequence: TGCGCCAGCAGCCCGGGACTAGCGGGAGGCTTTGAGCAGTTCTTC.

This clone has a single count. This rearrangement joins TRBV6-5 to TRBJ1-5; 8 bases line up with TRBD1. Germline CDR1 MNHEY, CDR2 SVGAGI. The ends lost 8 bases at V and 4 bases at J; junction bases unmatched: 7. The length of the CDR3 is 14 residues. The CDR3 DNA reads TGTGCCAGCTATGGGACAGGACGAAATCAGCCCCAGCATTTT. It codes for CASYGTGRNQPQHF.

The chain has TRBV11-2 and TRBJ2-5, with TRBD1 matching over 9 bases. The germline V gene encodes CDR1 SGHAT and CDR2 FQNNGV. V lost 4 bases and J lost 5; bases outside the gene matches: 5. CDR3 length: 14 amino acids. The CDR3 sequence: CASSSGQGEETQYF. CDR3 DNA sequence: TGTGCCAGCAGCTCGGGACAGGGAGAGGAGACCCAGTACTTC.

A few counts support this clone. V usage is TRBV7-2 and J usage is TRBJ1-2; 10 positions agree with TRBD1. CDR1 is SGHTA and CDR2 is FQGNSA in the germline V gene. J lost 1 base, V lost 2 bases, and 7 bases had no gene match. The CDR3 covers 17 residues. CDR3 coding DNA: TGTGCCAGCAGCTTATCTATACGGGACAGGGGTAACTATGGCTACACCTTC. Residues: CASSLSIRDRGNYGYTF.

V gene TRBV30 combines with J gene TRBJ1-1; maybe TRBD1 (5 bases). The CDR3 runs 12 residues. The V and J ends lost 4 bases and 7 bases respectively, with 13 bases between them. CDR1 is GTSNPN, CDR2 SVGIG, per germline (reference sequence). The CDR3 nucleotides read TGTGCCTGGAAAGGGGTAGTAGGTGAAGCTTTCTTT. As protein: CAWKGVVGEAFF. The entire variable domain, with the rest obtained from reference TRBV30 and TRBJ1-1, is as follows: SQTIHQWPATLVQPVGSPLSLECTVEGTSNPNLYWYRQAAGRGLQLLFYSVGIGQISSEVPQNLSASRPQDRQFILSSKKLLLSDSGFYLCAWKGVVGEAFFGQGTRLTVV.

J is TRBJ2-3 and V is TRBV24-1; 10 bases line up with TRBD2. The CDR3 totals 13 residues. Per the germline V gene, CDR1 is KGHDR and CDR2 is SFDVKD. V shed 10 bases, J shed 6 bases, and the junction held 6 bases outside the gene matches. The CDR3 here is CATGVSGRDTQYF. In DNA form, the CDR3 reads TGTGCCACAGGAGTTAGCGGGAGGGATACGCAGTATTTT.

The chain joins TRBV7-3 to TRBJ2-6, with 8 bases aligning to TRBD1. The CDR3 extends over 17 amino acids. Germline assignment: CDR1 SGHTA and CDR2 FQGTGA. V gave up 2 bases and J gave up 2 bases; unmatched junction bases: 5. The DNA of the CDR3 is TGTGCCAGCAGCTTAGGGCAGGGGGCGGCTGGGGCCAACGTCCTGACTTTC. It codes for CASSLGQGAAGANVLTF.

This clone was observed a few times. Germline is not matched at one junction end, which may reflect a read error. This chain joins TRBV3-1 (or the pseudogene TRBV3-2) and TRBJ2-3; perhaps TRBD2 as D (5 bases). Germline CDR1 is LGHDT and CDR2 is YNNKEL (reference sequence). The CDR3 contains 14 residues. CDR3 DNA sequence: TGTGCCAGCAGCCAAGGTCAAGTCGGGATTTCACACGATTTT. As protein: CASSQGQVGISHDF.

The table lists this clone with a few counts. The rearrangement uses TRBV5-1 and TRBJ2-1; TRBD1 matches 11 bases. Trimming cost V 0 bases and J 5 bases; bases outside gene matches: 1. The CDR3 sequence is 15 residues long. Looked up from germline, CDR1 is SGHRS and CDR2 is YFSETQ. The CDR3 region has the DNA TGCGCCAGCAGCTTGGGGACAGGGGGCCACAATGAGCAGTTCTTC. It codes for CASSLGTGGHNEQFF.

The V call is TRBV5-1, the J call TRBJ2-2, with no clear D. Trimming pared 4 bases from V and 0 bases from J, leaving 13 bases between. The CDR3 covers 16 residues. CDR1 and CDR2 from the germline V gene are SGHRS and YFSETQ. The CDR3 protein is CASSPLTPANTGELFF. The DNA for the CDR3 is TGCGCCAGCAGCCCACTGACACCCGCGAACACCGGGGAGCTGTTTTTT. The full variable domain, completed using reference TRBV5-1 and TRBJ2-2, is KAGVTQTPRYLIKTRGQQVTLSCSPISGHRSVSWYQQTPGQGLQFLFEYFSETQRNKGNFPGRFSGRQFSNSRSEMNVSTLELGDSALYLCASSPLTPANTGELFFGEGSRLTVL.

The gene calls are TRBV7-2 and TRBJ1-5, with D uncertain. Germline CDR1 is SGHTA and CDR2 is FQGNSA. This CDR3 is 13 amino acids long. V dropped 6 bases and J dropped 1 base, with 7 bases sitting between them. The CDR3 reads CASSRESNQPQHF. The CDR3 nucleotides read TGTGCCAGCAGTCGAGAGAGCAATCAGCCCCAGCATTTT.

This chain connects TRBV7-3 to TRBJ1-1; the D is unclear. Germline-derived CDR1 and CDR2 are SGHTA and FQGTGA. This CDR3 region has 13 residues. Trimming pared 5 bases from V and 0 bases from J, leaving 7 bases between. The CDR3 nucleotides read TGTGCCAGCAGCCCTCACATGAACACTGAAGCTTTCTTT. This gives the protein CASSPHMNTEAFF. Full variable domain (rest looked up from reference TRBV7-3 and TRBJ1-1): GAGVSQTPSNKVTEKGKYVELRCDPISGHTALYWYRQSLGQGPEFLIYFQGTGAADDSGLPNDRFFAVRPEGSVSTLKIQRTERGDSAVYLCASSPHMNTEAFFGQGTRLTVV.

The genes are TRBV12-3 or TRBV12-4 and TRBJ2-2; D is unresolved. Trimming shortened V by 6 bases and J by 1 base, and 6 bases separated the two germline ends. CDR3 size: 13 residues. The CDR3 loop is CASRKQNTGELFF. The DNA for the CDR3 is TGTGCCAGCAGAAAACAGAACACCGGGGAGCTGTTTTTT.